Below are 14 T cell receptor beta chains sequenced from a single sample in a study of cytomegalovirus exposure and HLA in healthy donors. With 60 Vbeta and 13 Jbeta primers, the PCR was carried out. Assay used: immunoSEQ multiplex PCR; TCRdb lists only in-frame clones, some missing. The sample carries roughly 100,000 clones, roughly three quarters recorded once. The sequenced sample was PBMCs. These receptors were collected from a male donor in good health and CMV-seropositive.

The J gene is TRBJ1-1, the V gene TRBV28; no clear D gene. CDR1 MDHEN and CDR2 SYDVKM come from the germline V gene. CDR3 length: 13 residues. V was trimmed by 7 bases and J by 5 bases, leaving 14 bases between them. The CDR3 DNA sequence: TGTGCCAGCACTACCTCCCCATGGACTGAAGCTTTCTTT. Protein product: CASTTSPWTEAFF.

The chain couples TRBV18 to TRBJ2-7; 10 bases agree with TRBD2. CDR1 and CDR2 from the germline V gene are KGHSH and LQKENI. The trim removed 0 bases at V and 9 bases at J, leaving 5 bases unmatched. The CDR3 runs to 14 residues. This CDR3 is CASSPPLAGHGQYF. The CDR3 region has the DNA TGTGCCAGCTCACCACCACTAGCGGGACACGGGCAGTACTTC.

The rearrangement links TRBV27 to TRBJ2-7; weak D call: TRBD1 (5 bases). CDR3 length: 15 residues. Germline values: CDR1 MNHEY, CDR2 SMNVEV (reference sequence). V was trimmed by 5 bases and J by 2 bases, leaving 16 bases between them. The chain's CDR3 is CASSPLDRSPYEQYF. CDR3 in DNA: TGTGCCAGCAGTCCTCTCGACAGATCCCCCTACGAGCAGTACTTC.

This clone was found a few times. The chain is built from TRBV28 and TRBJ2-3; TRBD2 is a possible D gene (5 bases). V lost 2 bases, J lost 2 bases, and 14 bases lay in between. Germline-derived CDR1 and CDR2 are MDHEN and SYDVKM. This CDR3 has 16 amino acids. The CDR3 nucleotides read TGTGCCAGCAGTTTAACGGCGGGTATCTTCACAGATACGCAGTATTTT. Its translation is CASSLTAGIFTDTQYF.

This rearrangement joins TRBV5-1 to TRBJ2-7, with TRBD2 identical over 7 bases. This CDR3 comprises 15 residues. V gave up 7 bases and J gave up 1 base; unmatched junction bases: 11. Germline V gives CDR1 SGHRS, CDR2 YFSETQ. The CDR3 DNA reads TGCGCCAGCGGAGGCGGCGGGAGCGAATCCTACGAGCAGTACTTC. This translates into CASGGGGSESYEQYF.

The genes are TRBV11-3 and TRBJ2-3; no definite D call. Trimming removed 0 bases from V and 4 bases from J, with 5 bases in between. The CDR3 extends over 13 amino acids. Germline V CDR1 and CDR2: SGHNT, YENEEA. The CDR3 reads CASSLETADTQYF. Here the CDR3 DNA reads TGTGCCAGCAGCTTAGAAACGGCAGATACGCAGTATTTT. Looking up the rest from reference TRBV11-3 and TRBJ2-3 gives the full variable domain: EAGVVQSPRYKIIEKKQPVAFWCNPISGHNTLYWYLQNLGQGPELLIRYENEEAVDDSQLPKDRFSAERLKGVDSTLKIQPAELGDSAVYLCASSLETADTQYFGPGTRLTVL.

This clone was seen a few times. The rearrangement joins TRBV6-1 to TRBJ2-7, with D maybe TRBD1 (7 bases). V shed 0 bases and J shed 6 bases, with 9 bases lying between them. This CDR3 is built from 13 residues. Germline V CDR1 and CDR2: MNHNS, SASEGT. CDR3 nucleotides: TGTGCCAGCAGTGAAGCGGAGGGGGCCGAGCAGTACTTC. Encoded protein: CASSEAEGAEQYF.

This chain joins TRBV2 and TRBJ1-2; 7 positions match TRBD1. This CDR3 contains 14 residues. The junction had 3 bases not matched to a gene; V was cut back by 4 bases and J by 1 base. Germline CDR1 is SNHLY and CDR2 is FYNNEI. The CDR3 DNA reads as TGTGCCAGCAGTGGACAGGGCTTTAACTATGGCTACACCTTC. The encoded protein is CASSGQGFNYGYTF.

The CDR3 DNA reads as TGTGCCAGCAGAAGGGGAATACAAATGAACACTGAAGCTTTCTTT. This gives the protein CASRRGIQMNTEAFF. This sequence joins TRBV28 and TRBJ1-1; TRBD1 is a possible D gene (5 bases). The germline V gene has CDR1 MDHEN and CDR2 SYDVKM. V shed 6 bases and J shed 0 bases, with 14 bases lying between them. This CDR3 is built from 15 residues. Looking up the rest from reference TRBV28 and TRBJ1-1 gives the full variable domain: DVKVTQSSRYLVKRTGEKVFLECVQDMDHENMFWYRQDPGLGLRLIYFSYDVKMKEKGDIPEGYSVSREKKERFSLILESASTNQTSMYLCASRRGIQMNTEAFFGQGTRLTVV.

The chain recombines TRBV5-1 with TRBJ2-6; D remains unclear. Trimming removed 4 bases at V and 2 bases at J, with 10 bases between. Germline V gives CDR1 SGHRS, CDR2 YFSETQ. The CDR3 length is 15 residues. In nucleotides, the CDR3 is TGCGCCAGCAGCACATCCCCCCCTGGGGCCAACGTCCTGACTTTC. Translated, it gives CASSTSPPGANVLTF.

V is TRBV7-9 and J is TRBJ1-1; the D gene is possibly TRBD1 (6 bases). Germline V lookup: CDR1 SEHNR, CDR2 FQNEAQ (reference sequence). The CDR3 has 14 amino acids. V was shortened by 4 bases and J by 1 base, with 10 bases between the two germline ends. The DNA for the CDR3 is TGTGCCAGCAGCTCCGGACAGCCGAACACTGAAGCTTTCTTT. The encoded protein is CASSSGQPNTEAFF.

On this clone: At one boundary the junction diverges from the germline segment, which might be a read error. The chain's CDR3 is CSSSLGAGYSYEQYF. CDR3 nucleotide sequence: TGTTCCAGCAGCTTAGGGGCAGGGTACTCCTACGAGCAGTACTTC. The chain combines TRBV7-9 with TRBJ2-7; weak D call: TRBD1 (5 bases). Looked up from germline, CDR1 is SEHNR and CDR2 is FQNEAQ (reference sequence). The CDR3 length is 15 residues.

The V call is TRBV28, the J call TRBJ1-6; the D is unclear. CDR3 size: 12 residues. Germline assignment: CDR1 MDHEN and CDR2 SYDVKM. V was pared by 1 base and J by 10 bases, with 5 bases between. CDR3 region: CASSLSRSPLHF. DNA for the CDR3: TGTGCCAGCAGTTTATCGCGGTCACCCCTCCACTTT.

The V and J genes are TRBV28 and TRBJ1-1, with D possibly being TRBD1 (5 bases). Germline V gives CDR1 MDHEN, CDR2 SYDVKM. The CDR3 has 13 residues. Trimming took off 5 bases at V and 8 bases at J, with 15 bases between the two ends. The chain's CDR3 is CASSAGGTREAFF. In DNA, the CDR3 is TGTGCCAGCAGTGCCGGGGGGACCCGCGAAGCTTTCTTT.